This is a list of T cell receptor beta chains from one sample in a study of cytomegalovirus exposure and HLA in healthy donors. Sequencing was performed with immunoSEQ multiplex PCR; in TCRdb, only in-frame clones are kept and a portion is missing. The sample has roughly 60,000 clones, and its top ten clones hold about 3.5%. The sample taken for sequencing was PBMCs. Receptors were obtained from a woman between 18 and 30 years old in good health and CMV-seronegative. Both conserved end residues are part of each CDR3. D genes are given only for firm matches. Clone size, where shown, is once, few, many, or a class for clones that have expanded.

d_call: TRBD1; j_call: TRBJ1-2; v_call: TRBV28; clone_size: .; cdr3_nt: TGTGCCAGCAGTACGACAGGGGAGGACTATGGCTACACCTTC; cdr3_aa: CASSTTGEDYGYTF
d_call: .; j_call: TRBJ2-4; v_call: TRBV4-1; clone_size: .; cdr3_nt: TGCGCCAGCAGCCAGCGGGACTCGCCCCTAGCCAAAAACATTCAGTACTTC; cdr3_aa: CASSQRDSPLAKNIQYF
d_call: .; j_call: TRBJ2-3; v_call: TRBV2; clone_size: .; cdr3_nt: TGTGCCAGCAGTGTCACTCGCACAGATACGCAGTATTTT; cdr3_aa: CASSVTRTDTQYF
d_call: TRBD1; j_call: TRBJ1-2; v_call: TRBV5-6; clone_size: .; cdr3_nt: TGTGCCAGCAGCCCCGGGACAGGGTATGGCTACACCTTC; cdr3_aa: CASSPGTGYGYTF
d_call: TRBD1; j_call: TRBJ1-1; v_call: TRBV14; clone_size: medium-sized; cdr3_nt: TGTGCCAGCAGCCACCGGACAGGGTGGGACACTGAAGCTTTCTTT; cdr3_aa: CASSHRTGWDTEAFF
d_call: TRBD1; j_call: TRBJ2-3; v_call: TRBV27; clone_size: .; cdr3_nt: TGTGCCAGCAGTCCCTACGGGACAGGGGAGGGAGATACGCAGTATTTT; cdr3_aa: CASSPYGTGEGDTQYF
d_call: TRBD2; j_call: TRBJ2-1; v_call: TRBV7-9; clone_size: .; cdr3_nt: TGTGCCAGCATCCTAGCGGGAGGAAGCGATGAGCAGTTCTTC; cdr3_aa: CASILAGGSDEQFF
d_call: TRBD1; j_call: TRBJ1-4; v_call: TRBV5-1; clone_size: .; cdr3_nt: TGCGCCAGCAGCCCGACAGGGCCTTATGAAAAACTGTTTTTT; cdr3_aa: CASSPTGPYEKLFF
d_call: TRBD1; j_call: TRBJ2-7; v_call: TRBV6-1; clone_size: .; cdr3_nt: TGTGCCAGCAGCCAGACGACAGGGAACTACGAGCAGTACTTC; cdr3_aa: CASSQTTGNYEQYF
d_call: .; j_call: TRBJ1-1; v_call: TRBV28; clone_size: .; cdr3_nt: TGTGCCAGCAGTCCAGATGCCCTGAACACTGAAGCTTTCTTT; cdr3_aa: CASSPDALNTEAFF
d_call: TRBD1; j_call: TRBJ2-7; v_call: TRBV25-1; clone_size: .; cdr3_nt: TGTGCCAGCAGCGGACAGGGTTTATCCTACGAGCAGTACTTC; cdr3_aa: CASSGQGLSYEQYF
d_call: .; j_call: TRBJ1-5; v_call: TRBV30; clone_size: .; cdr3_nt: TGTGCCTGGAGTGTACAGGTTCTAACAGGGTTAAGTTTTAGCAATCAGCCCCAGCATTTT; cdr3_aa: CAWSVQVLTGLSFSNQPQHF
d_call: TRBD2; j_call: TRBJ2-7; v_call: TRBV4-2; clone_size: .; cdr3_nt: TGTGCCAGCAGCCAGATTGCCGGGACTAGCGGGAGGAAGCCCCACGAGCAGTACTTC; cdr3_aa: CASSQIAGTSGRKPHEQYF
d_call: .; j_call: TRBJ1-3; v_call: TRBV4-2; clone_size: .; cdr3_nt: TGTGCCAGCAGCCAAGAGCAGGGTAGCACTGGAAACACCATATATTTT; cdr3_aa: CASSQEQGSTGNTIYF
d_call: .; j_call: TRBJ1-5; v_call: TRBV19; clone_size: .; cdr3_nt: TGTGCCAGTAATACAGGAGGGCAGCCCCAGCATTTT; cdr3_aa: CASNTGGQPQHF
d_call: .; j_call: TRBJ1-6; v_call: TRBV7-8; clone_size: .; cdr3_nt: TGTGCCAGCAGCTTAGACCCCCGGTATAATTCACCCCTCCACTTT; cdr3_aa: CASSLDPRYNSPLHF
d_call: TRBD1; j_call: TRBJ1-3; v_call: TRBV6-5; clone_size: .; cdr3_nt: TGTGCCAGCAGTTACTCGAGGGGGCCTACGGGAAACACCATATATTTT; cdr3_aa: CASSYSRGPTGNTIYF
d_call: .; j_call: TRBJ2-5; v_call: TRBV7-9; clone_size: .; cdr3_nt: TGTGCCAGCAGCTTAGCTATGAGCGGAGGGGAAGAGACCCAGTACTTC; cdr3_aa: CASSLAMSGGEETQYF
d_call: .; j_call: TRBJ1-3; v_call: TRBV10-3; clone_size: .; cdr3_nt: TGTGCCATCAGGGACAACTCTGGAAACACCATATATTTT; cdr3_aa: CAIRDNSGNTIYF
d_call: TRBD2; j_call: TRBJ2-5; v_call: TRBV7-8; clone_size: .; cdr3_nt: TGTGCCAGTTCTCCCAGCGGGGGCCTGATGTACCAAGAGACCCAGTACTTC; cdr3_aa: CASSPSGGLMYQETQYF
d_call: .; j_call: TRBJ1-5; v_call: TRBV18; clone_size: .; cdr3_nt: TGTGCCAGCTCACATGGACAGATCCCCCATAGCAATCAGCCCCAGCATTTT; cdr3_aa: CASSHGQIPHSNQPQHF
d_call: TRBD1; j_call: TRBJ1-1; v_call: TRBV5-1; clone_size: .; cdr3_nt: TGCGCCAGCAGCCTGGGACAGGGGTGGTCAAGGAACACTGAAGCTTTCTTT; cdr3_aa: CASSLGQGWSRNTEAFF
d_call: TRBD1; j_call: TRBJ2-4; v_call: TRBV4-1; clone_size: .; cdr3_nt: TGCGCCAGCAGCCAAGGCCGGGACAGGGGGCCCAAAAACATTCAGTACTTC; cdr3_aa: CASSQGRDRGPKNIQYF
d_call: .; j_call: TRBJ1-1; v_call: TRBV7-9; clone_size: .; cdr3_nt: TGTGCCAGCAGCCGCGGGGAGGTCGACACTGAAGATTTCTTT; cdr3_aa: CASSRGEVDTEDFF
d_call: TRBD2; j_call: TRBJ2-7; v_call: TRBV7-9; clone_size: .; cdr3_nt: TGTGCCAGCAGCTCCTTCGGGACTAGCCCGACCTACGAGCAGTACTTC; cdr3_aa: CASSSFGTSPTYEQYF
d_call: TRBD2; j_call: TRBJ2-7; v_call: TRBV25-1; clone_size: .; cdr3_nt: TGTGCCAGCAGTAGAAGGACTAGCGGGACCTCCTACGAGCAGTACTTC; cdr3_aa: CASSRRTSGTSYEQYF
d_call: .; j_call: TRBJ2-2; v_call: TRBV27; clone_size: .; cdr3_nt: TGTGCCAGCAGTTTCCAGGGTGTCGGCACCGGGGAGCTGTTTTTT; cdr3_aa: CASSFQGVGTGELFF
d_call: TRBD1; j_call: TRBJ1-2; v_call: TRBV29-1; clone_size: .; cdr3_nt: TGCAGCGTCGAATCCGGGACAGCCTATGGCTACACCTTC; cdr3_aa: CSVESGTAYGYTF
d_call: .; j_call: TRBJ1-2; v_call: TRBV19; clone_size: .; cdr3_nt: TGTGCCAGTAGAGGGCCACAGGCGTACGGCTACACCTTC; cdr3_aa: CASRGPQAYGYTF
d_call: TRBD1; j_call: TRBJ2-7; v_call: TRBV13; clone_size: .; cdr3_nt: TGTGCCAGCAGCTTAGGGGACAGGCGTTTAGAGCAGTACTTC; cdr3_aa: CASSLGDRRLEQYF
d_call: .; j_call: TRBJ2-5; v_call: TRBV30; clone_size: .; cdr3_nt: TGTGCCTGGAATCGACAGAGTCAAGAGACCCAGTACTTC; cdr3_aa: CAWNRQSQETQYF